These T cell receptor beta chains were read from a single sample in a study of blood T cell repertoires in COVID-19. Profiled with immunoSEQ multiplex PCR; TCRdb holds only in-frame clones, not every one. There are some 68,000 clones in the sample; 90% to 95% occur only once, and approximately 7% lies in the top ten. Source material: peripheral blood. All receptors derive from a man between 35 and 55 years old with COVID-19, enrolled during active disease. The CDR3 runs from the conserved cysteine through the conserved F or W. D genes are given only for firm matches. Not all rows give a size; the values are once, few, many and, for expanded clones, a class.

size: NA
J: TRBJ2-1
D: NA
V: TRBV18
DNA: TGTGCCAGCTCACTTTCCCAAGCAGGGCATGAGCAGTTCTTC
CDR3: CASSLSQAGHEQFF

size: NA
J: TRBJ1-4
D: NA
V: TRBV11-2
DNA: TGTGCCAGCAGCTTAATCGCGGAACGACTGTTTTTT
CDR3: CASSLIAERLFF

size: NA
J: TRBJ2-7
D: NA
V: TRBV18
DNA: TGTGCCAGCTCACCACCGTCCAGGGGCTCCTACGAGCAGTACTTC
CDR3: CASSPPSRGSYEQYF

size: NA
J: TRBJ1-3
D: NA
V: TRBV10-2
DNA: TGCGCCAGCACCTTGGGTCGGAGCTCTGGAAACACCATATATTTT
CDR3: CASTLGRSSGNTIYF

size: few
J: TRBJ2-5
D: TRBD1
V: TRBV5-4
DNA: TGTGCCAGCAGCCTTGGGACAGGGGCCGGGCAAGAGACCCAGTACTTC
CDR3: CASSLGTGAGQETQYF

size: NA
J: TRBJ1-4
D: NA
V: TRBV2
DNA: TGTGCCGGCAGTGAAACCAGGGGAAATGAAAAACTGTTTTTT
CDR3: CAGSETRGNEKLFF

size: NA
J: TRBJ1-5
D: NA
V: TRBV6-5
DNA: TGTGCCACAGGGTCAGATGCCGATAGCAATCAGCCCCAGCATTTT
CDR3: CATGSDADSNQPQHF

size: NA
J: TRBJ1-1
D: NA
V: TRBV19
DNA: TGTGCCAGTAGTCTACAGAGTAGGACTGAAGCTTTCTTT
CDR3: CASSLQSRTEAFF

size: NA
J: TRBJ1-2
D: NA
V: TRBV27
DNA: TGTGCCAGCGGCCCCGGGACACGGTCTGGAGGCTACACCTTC
CDR3: CASGPGTRSGGYTF

size: NA
J: TRBJ1-3
D: NA
V: TRBV7-2
DNA: TGTGCCAGCAGCTCTCAGGGAACCTCTGGAAACACCATATATTTT
CDR3: CASSSQGTSGNTIYF

size: NA
J: TRBJ1-6
D: NA
V: TRBV19
DNA: TGTGCCAGTAGATCCCCCCGGTCACCCCTCCACTTT
CDR3: CASRSPRSPLHF

size: NA
J: TRBJ1-1
D: NA
V: TRBV11-1
DNA: TGTGCCAGCAGCTTATTTTCCGGGGGGAGAGCTTTCTTT
CDR3: CASSLFSGGRAFF

size: NA
J: TRBJ2-7
D: TRBD2
V: TRBV3-1/TRBV3-2
DNA: TGTGCCAGCAGCCAAGCGGGGGGGCCGGAGGAGCAGTACTTC
CDR3: CASSQAGGPEEQYF

size: NA
J: TRBJ2-5
D: TRBD2
V: TRBV30
DNA: TGTGCCTGGATAGGTCGGGGGGGGCCGGGGACCCAGTACTTC
CDR3: CAWIGRGGPGTQYF

size: NA
J: TRBJ2-1
D: TRBD2
V: TRBV5-1
DNA: TGCGCCAGCGGGACTAGCGGGGACTCCTACAATGAGCAGTTCTTC
CDR3: CASGTSGDSYNEQFF

size: once
J: TRBJ2-3
D: TRBD2
V: TRBV10-1
DNA: TGCGCCAGCAGTGAGTCGAGACTAGCGACAGATACGCAGTATTTT
CDR3: CASSESRLATDTQYF

size: NA
J: TRBJ2-1
D: NA
V: TRBV2
DNA: TGTGCCAGCACCCCTAGGGGTGTTGAGCAGTTCTTC
CDR3: CASTPRGVEQFF

size: NA
J: TRBJ1-1
D: TRBD1
V: TRBV12-3/TRBV12-4
DNA: TGTGCCAGCAGTTTTGTAGGGACAGCGAAAGCTTTCTTT
CDR3: CASSFVGTAKAFF

size: NA
J: TRBJ1-1
D: NA
V: TRBV14
DNA: TGTGCCAGCAGCCTTGACAGTTACACTGAAGCTTTCTTT
CDR3: CASSLDSYTEAFF

size: NA
J: TRBJ2-1
D: NA
V: TRBV30
DNA: TGTGCCTGGAGTGTAGGGACACACAATGAGCAGTTCTTC
CDR3: CAWSVGTHNEQFF

size: NA
J: TRBJ2-1
D: NA
V: TRBV29-1
DNA: TGCAGCGGCGGGACAGCCAGCTCCTACAATGAGCAGTTCTTC
CDR3: CSGGTASSYNEQFF

size: NA
J: TRBJ2-1
D: NA
V: TRBV30
DNA: TGTGCCTGGAATGCACAGGGAAAAGGGTACAATGAGCAGTTCTTC
CDR3: CAWNAQGKGYNEQFF

size: NA
J: TRBJ2-5
D: TRBD1
V: TRBV5-6
DNA: TGTGCCAGTATCAACAGGGGGCTGGAGGAGACCCAGTACTTC
CDR3: CASINRGLEETQYF

size: NA
J: TRBJ1-2
D: NA
V: TRBV4-2
DNA: TGTGCCAGCAGCCAAGTCGGACAGTTTCCGAACTATGGCTACACCTTC
CDR3: CASSQVGQFPNYGYTF

size: NA
J: TRBJ2-5
D: NA
V: TRBV9
DNA: TGTGCCAGCAGCCAAGACAGGGGTGTGCGGGGGGGAGAGACCCAGTACTTC
CDR3: CASSQDRGVRGGETQYF

size: once
J: TRBJ2-1
D: NA
V: TRBV5-1
DNA: TGCGCCAGCAGCTTACCGAGACAGAGCTCCTACAATGAGCAGTTCTTC
CDR3: CASSLPRQSSYNEQFF

size: NA
J: TRBJ2-6
D: NA
V: TRBV5-1
DNA: TGCGCCAGCAGCTTCGGTCAGGCCATCTTCTCTGGGGCCAACGTCCTGACTTTC
CDR3: CASSFGQAIFSGANVLTF

size: NA
J: TRBJ1-3
D: NA
V: TRBV5-1
DNA: TGCGCCAGCAGCCAAGGGGACAACTCTGGAAACACCATATATTTT
CDR3: CASSQGDNSGNTIYF

size: NA
J: TRBJ1-1
D: NA
V: TRBV12-3/TRBV12-4
DNA: TGTGCCAGCAGTGCCAGGGAGAACACTGAAGCTTTCTTT
CDR3: CASSARENTEAFF

size: NA
J: TRBJ1-4
D: NA
V: TRBV5-1
DNA: TGCGCCAGCAGCGTCGACACATCCGATGAAAAACTGTTTTTT
CDR3: CASSVDTSDEKLFF

size: NA
J: TRBJ1-5
D: TRBD1
V: TRBV19
DNA: TGTGCCAGTAGCGGACGACAGGGCTATAGCAATCAGCCCCAGCATTTT
CDR3: CASSGRQGYSNQPQHF

size: NA
J: TRBJ2-1
D: TRBD1
V: TRBV10-3
DNA: TGTGCCATCAGCTCCCGGGACAGGGGTGAGCAGTTCTTC
CDR3: CAISSRDRGEQFF

size: NA
J: TRBJ2-3
D: TRBD2
V: TRBV10-3
DNA: TGTGCCATCAGTTCTCTAGCGGGGGGCTCAGATACGCAGTATTTT
CDR3: CAISSLAGGSDTQYF

size: NA
J: TRBJ2-3
D: TRBD1
V: TRBV5-1
DNA: TGCGCCAGCAGCTTACAGGGGGTCGGGGGAGATACGCAGTATTTT
CDR3: CASSLQGVGGDTQYF

size: NA
J: TRBJ2-5
D: TRBD2
V: TRBV4-2
DNA: TGTGCCAGCAGCCAGTCGGGACTAGCGAGCCAAGAGACCCAGTACTTC
CDR3: CASSQSGLASQETQYF

size: NA
J: TRBJ2-1
D: NA
V: TRBV7-2
DNA: TGTGCCAGCAGCCCCACAGTGAGCTCCTACAATGAGCAGTTCTTC
CDR3: CASSPTVSSYNEQFF

size: NA
J: TRBJ2-7
D: TRBD1
V: TRBV14
DNA: TGTGCCAGCAGTCAAGGACAGGGTCCCTACGAGCAGTACTTC
CDR3: CASSQGQGPYEQYF

size: NA
J: TRBJ1-1
D: NA
V: TRBV7-5
DNA: TGTGTCAGAAGAAAGACGAGGGGGATCACTGAAGCTTTCTTT
CDR3: CVRRKTRGITEAFF

size: NA
J: TRBJ1-2
D: NA
V: TRBV14
DNA: TGTGCCAGCAGCCAGGGGCACTATGGCTACACCTTC
CDR3: CASSQGHYGYTF

size: NA
J: TRBJ2-7
D: TRBD1
V: TRBV11-2
DNA: TGTGCCAGCAGCTTAGACACAGACAGGGCCTACGAGCAGTACTTC
CDR3: CASSLDTDRAYEQYF

size: once
J: TRBJ2-7
D: NA
V: TRBV7-2
DNA: TGTGCCAGCAGCTTAGGTGGGGGGTCCCGGACCTACGAGCAGTACTTC
CDR3: CASSLGGGSRTYEQYF

size: NA
J: TRBJ1-2
D: NA
V: TRBV4-1
DNA: TGCGCCAGCAGCCAAGAGGGGGGGCGAGAATCGGGCTACACCTTC
CDR3: CASSQEGGRESGYTF

size: NA
J: TRBJ1-1
D: TRBD1
V: TRBV5-5
DNA: TGTGCCAGCAGCCAAACAGGGGATAGGTACACTGAAGCTTTCTTT
CDR3: CASSQTGDRYTEAFF

size: NA
J: TRBJ2-2
D: NA
V: TRBV5-5
DNA: TGTGCCAGCAGCTTATCGGGTGTGAACACCGGGGAGCTGTTTTTT
CDR3: CASSLSGVNTGELFF

size: NA
J: TRBJ2-1
D: NA
V: TRBV18
DNA: TGTGCCAGCTCACCTCCGGAGAATGAGCAGTTCTTC
CDR3: CASSPPENEQFF

size: NA
J: TRBJ1-2
D: TRBD1
V: TRBV3-1/TRBV3-2
DNA: TGTGCCAGCACCCAGACAGGGGACGGCTACACCTTC
CDR3: CASTQTGDGYTF

size: NA
J: TRBJ1-1
D: NA
V: TRBV20-1
DNA: TGCAGTGCCGGGGGGGGTCCTGAAGCTTTCTTT
CDR3: CSAGGGPEAFF